This T cell receptor beta chain was sequenced for a study of blood T cell repertoires in COVID-19. Study details: PBMCs, B-cell-depleted T cells, or T cells provided the cDNA or gDNA that made up the material.

V lost 2 bases and J 3 bases, leaving 7 bases between the germline ends. The CDR3 contains 13 residues. Data came from immunoSEQ multiplex PCR; TCRdb stores just in-frame clones and leaves some out. In the table there are hundreds of thousands of clones, about 90% of which are singletons. This chain connects TRBV12-3 or TRBV12-4 to TRBJ2-5; D unclear. The clonotype was recovered from a woman between 18 and 29 years old who had recovered from COVID-19. The sequenced sample consisted of PBMCs or T cells enriched from blood (not recorded which). DNA of the CDR3: TGTGCCAGCAGTTTAACGGCGGAAGAGACCCAGTACTTC. Protein product: CASSLTAEETQYF.